A selection of T cell receptor beta chains follows, all from one sample in a study of beta chain features in type 1 diabetes. TCRdb keeps only in-frame clones here, not all; method: immunoSEQ multiplex PCR. The sample includes roughly 300,000 clones, around 15% of them seen just once. Specimen: central memory CD4+ T cells from blood. The receptor source for this set is a man younger than 40 in good health. Each CDR3 is given with its conserved first and last residue. Fields, in order: clone size, V gene, J gene, D gene, CDR3 protein, CDR3 DNA. A D gene is named only where the DNA matches it firmly. A clone size is listed for some rows: how often the clone was seen (once, few, many), or a class if it is expanded.

few	TRBV7-6	TRBJ2-3	TRBD2	CASSSPGLVEGRTDTQYF	TGTGCCAGCAGCTCCCCGGGACTAGTGGAGGGCCGCACAGATACGCAGTATTTT
.	TRBV7-8	TRBJ2-2	.	CASSFRAGELFF	TGTGCCAGCAGCTTTCGGGCCGGGGAGCTGTTTTTT
few	TRBV7-7	TRBJ2-7	TRBD1	CASSLSDRGHEQYF	TGTGCCAGCAGCTTGTCCGACAGGGGCCACGAGCAGTACTTC
.	TRBV11-2	TRBJ2-2	.	CASSSLRGYGELFF	TGTGCCAGCAGCTCTCTGAGGGGGTATGGGGAGCTGTTTTTT
.	TRBV18	TRBJ1-5	TRBD1	CASSPPTGEPQHF	TGTGCCAGCTCACCACCGACAGGGGAGCCCCAGCATTTT
few	TRBV4-3	TRBJ2-3	TRBD2	CASSQSGTDTDTQYF	TGCGCCAGCAGCCAAAGCGGGACTGACACAGATACGCAGTATTTT
.	TRBV11-2	TRBJ2-1	.	CASSSGLEQFF	TGTGCCAGCAGCTCAGGGTTAGAGCAGTTCTTC
.	TRBV4-3	TRBJ1-5	.	CASSQSAGGPQPQHF	TGCGCCAGCAGCCAATCTGCCGGGGGTCCTCAGCCCCAGCATTTT
few	TRBV14	TRBJ1-2	TRBD1	CASSYRDRAVGYTF	TGTGCCAGCAGTTACCGGGACAGGGCGGTGGGCTACACCTTC
few	TRBV29-1	TRBJ2-3	TRBD2	CSVDTTSGRTDTQYF	TGCAGCGTTGACACGACTAGCGGGAGGACAGATACGCAGTATTTT
.	TRBV15	TRBJ1-3	.	CATQESRGTGNTIYF	TGTGCCACCCAAGAATCTCGGGGGACCGGGAACACCATATATTTT
.	TRBV4-2	TRBJ1-1	TRBD1	CASSRIQGENTEAFF	TGTGCCAGCAGCCGAATACAGGGGGAGAACACTGAAGCTTTCTTT
.	TRBV4-2	TRBJ2-1	TRBD2	CASSLLGLAGAYNEQFF	TGTGCCAGCAGCTTACTCGGACTAGCGGGGGCCTACAATGAGCAGTTCTTC
.	TRBV27	TRBJ2-5	.	CASSFRGTAQETQYF	TGTGCCAGCAGTTTTAGGGGGACGGCTCAAGAGACCCAGTACTTC
.	TRBV29-1	TRBJ1-1	TRBD1	CSATGTGGATEAFF	TGCAGCGCGACCGGGACAGGGGGGGCGACTGAAGCTTTCTTT
few	TRBV7-9	TRBJ2-7	.	CASSPPNRGIIYEQYF	TGTGCCAGCAGCCCCCCGAATCGGGGCATCATCTACGAGCAGTACTTC
few	TRBV5-1	TRBJ1-1	.	CASRYMGNTEAFF	TGCGCCAGCAGGTATATGGGAAACACTGAAGCTTTCTTT
few	TRBV25-1	TRBJ1-1	.	CASSGGVTGTQNTEAFF	TGTGCCAGCAGTGGGGGAGTGACCGGGACCCAAAACACTGAAGCTTTCTTT
.	TRBV28	TRBJ1-3	TRBD1	CASRGTGGGNTIYF	TGTGCCAGCAGGGGGACAGGAGGTGGAAACACCATATATTTT
many	TRBV7-6	TRBJ1-4	.	CASSPQPREKLFF	TGTGCCAGCAGCCCCCAGCCCCGCGAAAAACTGTTTTTT
many	TRBV4-3	TRBJ2-1	.	CASSQEVGETLF	TGCGCCAGCAGCCAAGAGGTCGGCGAAACGCTCTTC
.	TRBV11-3	TRBJ2-5	TRBD1	CASSLADRQQETQYF	TGTGCCAGCAGCTTGGCGGACAGGCAGCAAGAGACCCAGTACTTC
.	TRBV14	TRBJ2-5	TRBD1	CASSQEIRRVVGTGGGETQYF	TGTGCCAGCAGCCAAGAAATTAGAAGAGTTGTAGGGACAGGGGGCGGAGAGACCCAGTACTTC
.	TRBV18	TRBJ1-2	.	CASSDDGYGYTF	TGTGCCAGCTCAGACGACGGCTATGGCTACACCTTC
.	TRBV6-1	TRBJ2-2	.	CAIRIGQNTGELFF	TGTGCCATCAGGATAGGACAGAACACCGGGGAGCTGTTTTTT
few	TRBV5-1	TRBJ2-3	TRBD2	CASSLSGGAIVATQYF	TGCGCCAGCAGCTTGAGCGGGGGGGCCATAGTTGCTACGCAGTATTTT
.	TRBV29-1	TRBJ1-1	.	CSAESFRSSGNTEAFF	TGCAGCGCCGAGTCGTTCCGGTCGTCTGGGAACACTGAAGCTTTCTTT
few	TRBV27	TRBJ1-1	TRBD1	CASSDLRDRIMNTEAFF	TGTGCCAGCAGTGACCTCCGGGACAGAATCATGAACACTGAAGCTTTCTTT